This is a list of T cell receptor beta chains from one sample in a study of blood T cell repertoires in COVID-19. TCRdb's copy holds only in-frame clones and misses some; the assay was immunoSEQ multiplex PCR. The data hold tens of thousands of clones, with roughly 88% observed a single time. Sequencing was carried out using peripheral blood. These receptors originate from a woman aged 80 or older with COVID-19, enrolled during active disease. Each CDR3 is given with its conserved first and last residue. The order of the fields is CDR3 length, J gene, clone size, D gene, V gene, CDR3 DNA, CDR3 protein. A D gene is named only where the DNA matches it firmly. Expanded clones are given a class, and other clones once, few, many or no size at all.

len: 12
j_gene: TRBJ2-7
abundance: .
d_gene: .
v_gene: TRBV5-3
CDR3nt: TGTGCCAGAAGCCGTTGGAGAAGCGAGCAGTACTTC
CDR3aa: CARSRWRSEQYF

len: 14
j_gene: TRBJ1-2
abundance: .
d_gene: TRBD1
v_gene: TRBV6-5
CDR3nt: TGTACCAGCAGTATCCGACAGGGGATAGGTGGCTACACCTTC
CDR3aa: CTSSIRQGIGGYTF

len: 15
j_gene: TRBJ1-6
abundance: .
d_gene: TRBD1
v_gene: TRBV5-1
CDR3nt: TGCGCCAGCAGCCCGGAGGGCAGGGGGCTCTCACCCCTCCACTTT
CDR3aa: CASSPEGRGLSPLHF

len: 16
j_gene: TRBJ2-5
abundance: .
d_gene: TRBD2
v_gene: TRBV5-1
CDR3nt: TGCGCCAGCAGCGGGGGGCAACTAGCGGGAGTAGAGACCCAGTACTTC
CDR3aa: CASSGGQLAGVETQYF

len: 15
j_gene: TRBJ1-3
abundance: .
d_gene: TRBD1
v_gene: TRBV11-2
CDR3nt: TGTGCCAGCAGCTCACAGACAGGGTGGGGAAACACCATATATTTT
CDR3aa: CASSSQTGWGNTIYF

len: 14
j_gene: TRBJ2-3
abundance: .
d_gene: .
v_gene: TRBV27
CDR3nt: TGTGCCAGCATGCGGCTAGCGAGTGGAGATACGCAGTATTTT
CDR3aa: CASMRLASGDTQYF

len: 15
j_gene: TRBJ1-2
abundance: .
d_gene: .
v_gene: TRBV19
CDR3nt: TGTGCCAGTAGCTTGCTCTTGGGGGCTCTCTATGGCTACACCTTC
CDR3aa: CASSLLLGALYGYTF

len: 16
j_gene: TRBJ1-5
abundance: .
d_gene: TRBD1
v_gene: TRBV27
CDR3nt: TGTGCCAGCAGTTTAATCGGGACAGGGGAAAATCAGCCCCAGCATTTT
CDR3aa: CASSLIGTGENQPQHF

len: 14
j_gene: TRBJ2-1
abundance: .
d_gene: TRBD2
v_gene: TRBV5-1
CDR3nt: TGCGCCAGTGGACTAGCGGGAGGTGGTAATGAGCAGTTCTTC
CDR3aa: CASGLAGGGNEQFF

len: 13
j_gene: TRBJ2-7
abundance: .
d_gene: TRBD2
v_gene: TRBV2
CDR3nt: TGTGCCAGCCGTCCAGCGGGAGGGTACGAGCAGTACTTC
CDR3aa: CASRPAGGYEQYF

len: 13
j_gene: TRBJ1-2
abundance: .
d_gene: .
v_gene: TRBV12-3/TRBV12-4
CDR3nt: TGTGCCAGCACCGCGGTAGGACAACGTGGCTACACCTTC
CDR3aa: CASTAVGQRGYTF

len: 14
j_gene: TRBJ1-1
abundance: few
d_gene: .
v_gene: TRBV6-5
CDR3nt: TGTGCCAGCAGTCGCCCTGTAGCCCCCGGAGAAGCTTTCTTT
CDR3aa: CASSRPVAPGEAFF

len: 15
j_gene: TRBJ2-3
abundance: .
d_gene: TRBD1
v_gene: TRBV19
CDR3nt: TGTGCCAGTAGTATACGAACAGGGGGCATAGATACGCAGTATTTT
CDR3aa: CASSIRTGGIDTQYF

len: 16
j_gene: TRBJ1-2
abundance: .
d_gene: .
v_gene: TRBV7-9
CDR3nt: TGTGCCAGCAGCCCCGGCTACAGGAGCGCTAACTATGGCTACACCTTC
CDR3aa: CASSPGYRSANYGYTF

len: 15
j_gene: TRBJ2-2
abundance: .
d_gene: TRBD2
v_gene: TRBV18
CDR3nt: TGTGCCAGCTCGCCCCAGCGCGGGAGGACCGGGGAGCTGTTTTTT
CDR3aa: CASSPQRGRTGELFF

len: 14
j_gene: TRBJ2-7
abundance: .
d_gene: .
v_gene: TRBV18
CDR3nt: TGTGCCAGCTCACCACCGTCCGGGATCAACGAGCAGTACTTC
CDR3aa: CASSPPSGINEQYF